These T cell receptor beta chains were read from a single sample in a study of blood T cells in healthy people across ages. MiXCR was run by TCRdb on the 5' RACE reads, yielding one entry per CDR3 protein. The sample carries 1.5 million to 2 million distinct CDR3 sequences, about 50% recorded once. Sequencing was done on a sample of blood. Receptors originate from a woman aged 40-49 years in good health. CDR3s include the opening cysteine and the closing phenylalanine or tryptophan. The order of the fields is J gene, D gene, V gene, clone size, CDR3 protein, CDR3 DNA. The D gene is left open where the match is weak. Not all rows give a size; the values are once, few, many and, for expanded clones, a class.

TRBJ2-5,-,TRBV28,-,CASSSAGARRETQYF,TGTGCCAGCAGTTCCGCGGGGGCTCGGCGAGAGACCCAGTACTTC
TRBJ1-5,-,TRBV9,-,CASSPGWQTDHQPQHF,TGTGCCAGCAGCCCAGGGTGGCAGACAGACCACCAGCCCCAGCATTTT
TRBJ1-6,-,TRBV10-1,-,CASSEIQGDPPPHF,TGCGCCAGCAGTGAAATTCAAGGGGATCCACCCCCCCACTTT
TRBJ2-6,-,TRBV27,few,CASSGGSRANVLTF,TGTGCCAGCTCCGGGGGTTCTAGGGCCAACGTCCTGACTTTC
TRBJ1-5,-,TRBV7-2,-,CASSGQSNQPQHF,TGTGCCAGCAGCGGCCAGAGCAATCAGCCCCAGCATTTT
TRBJ2-3,-,TRBV20-1,few,CSARGPWGMDADTQYF,TGCAGTGCTAGAGGGCCCTGGGGGATGGACGCAGATACGCAGTATTTT
TRBJ2-1,-,TRBV5-1,-,CASSIEGNNEQFF,TGCGCCAGCAGTATTGAGGGGAACAATGAGCAGTTCTTC
TRBJ2-1,-,TRBV20-1,few,CSAEMVSQGYNEQFF,TGCAGTGCAGAGATGGTGAGTCAGGGATACAATGAGCAGTTCTTC
TRBJ1-2,-,TRBV12-3/TRBV12-4,-,CASIGDSSGYGYTF,TGTGCCAGCATTGGGGACTCTTCGGGTTATGGCTACACCTTC
TRBJ2-7,TRBD1,TRBV12-3/TRBV12-4,few,CASSLMGQGDEQYF,TGTGCCAGCAGTTTAATGGGACAGGGTGACGAGCAGTACTTC
TRBJ2-4,-,TRBV5-1,-,CASSLRGSGGGNIQYF,TGCGCCAGCAGCTTGCGAGGGTCAGGAGGCGGGAACATTCAGTACTTC
TRBJ1-1,-,TRBV20-1,few,CSARGGRAATEAFF,TGCAGTGCTAGAGGAGGCAGGGCGGCCACTGAAGCTTTCTTT
TRBJ1-5,-,TRBV9,-,CASSVAYTGMCSMTNQPQHF,TGTGCCAGCAGCGTAGCTTATACAGGGATGTGTAGTATGACCAATCAGCCCCAGCATTTT
TRBJ2-5,-,TRBV5-1,-,CASSRPTNGAQETQYF,TGCGCCAGCAGTCGGCCAACAAATGGGGCCCAAGAGACCCAGTACTTC
TRBJ2-5,-,TRBV2,few,CASSDDGERKETQYF,TGTGCCAGCAGTGATGACGGAGAAAGAAAAGAGACCCAGTACTTC
TRBJ2-7,-,TRBV7-9,-,CASSGPGTHLSYEQYF,TGTGCCAGCAGCGGGCCCGGGACACACCTCTCCTACGAGCAGTACTTC
TRBJ2-3,-,TRBV5-1,-,CASSRRLEGGDTQYF,TGCGCCAGCAGCCGGCGCCTTGAAGGGGGAGATACGCAGTATTTT
TRBJ2-2,-,TRBV29-1,-,CSVERGIGELFF,TGCAGCGTTGAAAGGGGCATCGGGGAGCTGTTTTTT
TRBJ2-7,TRBD2,TRBV7-2,-,CASSLVSGGASYEQYF,TGTGCCAGCAGCTTGGTTAGCGGGGGGGCGTCCTACGAGCAGTACTTC
TRBJ1-2,-,TRBV27,-,CASSSAPRGGYGYTF,TGTGCCAGCAGTTCCGCCCCGAGGGGTGGCTATGGCTACACCTTC